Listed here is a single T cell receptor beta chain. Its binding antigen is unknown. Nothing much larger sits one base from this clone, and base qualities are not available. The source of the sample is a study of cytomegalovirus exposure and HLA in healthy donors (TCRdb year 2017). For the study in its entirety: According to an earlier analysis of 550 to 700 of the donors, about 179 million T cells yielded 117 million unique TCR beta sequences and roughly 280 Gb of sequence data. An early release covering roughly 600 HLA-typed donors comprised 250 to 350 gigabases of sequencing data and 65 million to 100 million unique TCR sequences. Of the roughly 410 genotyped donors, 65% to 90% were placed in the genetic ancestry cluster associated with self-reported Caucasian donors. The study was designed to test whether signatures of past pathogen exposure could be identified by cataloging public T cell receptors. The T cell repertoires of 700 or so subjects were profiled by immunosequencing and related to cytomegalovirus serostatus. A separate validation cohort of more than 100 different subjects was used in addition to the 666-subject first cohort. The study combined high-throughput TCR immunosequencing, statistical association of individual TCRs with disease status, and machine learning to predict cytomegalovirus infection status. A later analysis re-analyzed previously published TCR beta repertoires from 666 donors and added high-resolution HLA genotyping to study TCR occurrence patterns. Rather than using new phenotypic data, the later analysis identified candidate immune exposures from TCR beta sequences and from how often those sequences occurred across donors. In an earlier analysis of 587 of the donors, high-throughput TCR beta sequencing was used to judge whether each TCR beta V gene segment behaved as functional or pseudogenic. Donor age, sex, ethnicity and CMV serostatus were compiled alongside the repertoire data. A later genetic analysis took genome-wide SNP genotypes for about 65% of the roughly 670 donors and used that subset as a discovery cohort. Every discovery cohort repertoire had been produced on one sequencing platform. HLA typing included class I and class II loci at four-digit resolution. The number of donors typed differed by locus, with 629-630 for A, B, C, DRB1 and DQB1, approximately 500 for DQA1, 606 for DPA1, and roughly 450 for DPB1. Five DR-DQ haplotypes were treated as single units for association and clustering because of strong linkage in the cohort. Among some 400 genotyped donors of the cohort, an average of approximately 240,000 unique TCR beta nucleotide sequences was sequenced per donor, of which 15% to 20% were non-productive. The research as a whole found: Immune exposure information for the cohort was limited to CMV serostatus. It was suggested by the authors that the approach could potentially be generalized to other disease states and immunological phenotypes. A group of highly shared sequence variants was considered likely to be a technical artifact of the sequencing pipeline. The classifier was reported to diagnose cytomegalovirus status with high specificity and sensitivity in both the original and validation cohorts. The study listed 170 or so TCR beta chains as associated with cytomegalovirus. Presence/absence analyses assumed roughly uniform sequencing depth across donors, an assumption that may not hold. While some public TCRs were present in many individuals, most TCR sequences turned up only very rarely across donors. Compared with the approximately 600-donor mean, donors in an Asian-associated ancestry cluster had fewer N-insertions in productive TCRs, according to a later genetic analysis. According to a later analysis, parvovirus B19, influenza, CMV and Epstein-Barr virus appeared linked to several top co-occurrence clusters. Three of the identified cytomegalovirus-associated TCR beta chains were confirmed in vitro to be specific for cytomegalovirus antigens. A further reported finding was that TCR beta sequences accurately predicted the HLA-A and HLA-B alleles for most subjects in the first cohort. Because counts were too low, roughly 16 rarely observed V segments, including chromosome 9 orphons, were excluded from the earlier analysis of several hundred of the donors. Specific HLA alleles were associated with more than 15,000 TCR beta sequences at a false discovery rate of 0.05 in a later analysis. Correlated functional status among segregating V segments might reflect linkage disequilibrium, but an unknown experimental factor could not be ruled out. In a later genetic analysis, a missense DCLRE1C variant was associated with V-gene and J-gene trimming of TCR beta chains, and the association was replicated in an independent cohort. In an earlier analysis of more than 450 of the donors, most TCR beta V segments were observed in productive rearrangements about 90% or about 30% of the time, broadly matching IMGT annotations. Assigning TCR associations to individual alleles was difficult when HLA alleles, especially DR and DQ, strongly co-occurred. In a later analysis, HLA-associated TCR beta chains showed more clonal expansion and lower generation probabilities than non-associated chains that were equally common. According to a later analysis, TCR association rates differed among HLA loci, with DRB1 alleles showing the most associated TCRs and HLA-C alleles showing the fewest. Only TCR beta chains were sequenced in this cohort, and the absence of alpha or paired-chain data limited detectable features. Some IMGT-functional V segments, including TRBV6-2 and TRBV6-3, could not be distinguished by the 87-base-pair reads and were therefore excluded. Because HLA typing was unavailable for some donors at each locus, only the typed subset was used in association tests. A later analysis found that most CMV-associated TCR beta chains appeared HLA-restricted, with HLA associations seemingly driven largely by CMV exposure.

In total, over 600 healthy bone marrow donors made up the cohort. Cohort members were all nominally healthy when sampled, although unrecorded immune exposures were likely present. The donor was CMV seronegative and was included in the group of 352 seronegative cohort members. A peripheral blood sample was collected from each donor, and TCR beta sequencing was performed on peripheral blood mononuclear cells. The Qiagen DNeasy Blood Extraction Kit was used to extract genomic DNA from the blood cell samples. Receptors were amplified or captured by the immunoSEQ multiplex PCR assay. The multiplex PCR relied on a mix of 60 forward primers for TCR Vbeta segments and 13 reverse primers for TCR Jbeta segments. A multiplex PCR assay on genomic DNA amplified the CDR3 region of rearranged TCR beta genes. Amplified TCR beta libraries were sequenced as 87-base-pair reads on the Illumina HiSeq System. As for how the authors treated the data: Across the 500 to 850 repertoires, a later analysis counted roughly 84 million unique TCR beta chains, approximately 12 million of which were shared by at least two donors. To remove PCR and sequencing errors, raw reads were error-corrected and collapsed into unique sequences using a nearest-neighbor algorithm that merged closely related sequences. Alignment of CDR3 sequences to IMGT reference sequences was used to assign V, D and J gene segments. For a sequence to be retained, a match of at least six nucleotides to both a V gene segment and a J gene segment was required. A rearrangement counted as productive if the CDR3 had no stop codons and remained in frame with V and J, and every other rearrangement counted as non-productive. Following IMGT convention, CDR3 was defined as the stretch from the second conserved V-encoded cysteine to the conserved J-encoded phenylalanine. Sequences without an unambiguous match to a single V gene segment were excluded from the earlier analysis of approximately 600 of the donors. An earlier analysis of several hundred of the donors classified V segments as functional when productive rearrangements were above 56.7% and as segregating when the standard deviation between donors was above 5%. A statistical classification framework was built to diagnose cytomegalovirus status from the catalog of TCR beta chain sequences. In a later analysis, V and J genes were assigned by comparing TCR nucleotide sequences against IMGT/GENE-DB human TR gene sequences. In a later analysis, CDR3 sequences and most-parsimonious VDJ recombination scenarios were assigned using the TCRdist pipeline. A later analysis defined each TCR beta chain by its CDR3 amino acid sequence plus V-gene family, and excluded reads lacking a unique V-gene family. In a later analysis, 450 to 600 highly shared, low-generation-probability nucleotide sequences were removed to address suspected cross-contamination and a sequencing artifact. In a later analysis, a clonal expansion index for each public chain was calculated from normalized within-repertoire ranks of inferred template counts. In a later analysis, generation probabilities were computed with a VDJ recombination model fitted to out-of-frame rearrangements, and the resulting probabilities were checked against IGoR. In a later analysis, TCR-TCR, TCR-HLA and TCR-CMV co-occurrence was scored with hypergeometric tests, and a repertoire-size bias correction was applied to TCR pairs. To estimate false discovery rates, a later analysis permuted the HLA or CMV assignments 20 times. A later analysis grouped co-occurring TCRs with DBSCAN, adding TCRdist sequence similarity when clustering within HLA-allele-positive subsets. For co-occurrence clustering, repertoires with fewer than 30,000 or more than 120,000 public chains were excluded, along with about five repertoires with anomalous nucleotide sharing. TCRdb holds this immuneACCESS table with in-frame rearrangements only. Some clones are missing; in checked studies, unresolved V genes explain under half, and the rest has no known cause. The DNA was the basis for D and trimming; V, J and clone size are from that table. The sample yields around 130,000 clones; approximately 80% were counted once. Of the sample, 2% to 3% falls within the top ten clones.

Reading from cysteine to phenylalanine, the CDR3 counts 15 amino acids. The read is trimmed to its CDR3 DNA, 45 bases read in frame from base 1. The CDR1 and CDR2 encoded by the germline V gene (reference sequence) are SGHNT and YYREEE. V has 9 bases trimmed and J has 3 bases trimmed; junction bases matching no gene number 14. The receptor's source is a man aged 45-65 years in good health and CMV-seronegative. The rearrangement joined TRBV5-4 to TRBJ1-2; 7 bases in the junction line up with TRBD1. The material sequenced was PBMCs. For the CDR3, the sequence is CATWVQGGAHYGYTF. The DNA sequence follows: TGTGCCACATGGGTCCAAGGGGGCGCGCACTATGGCTACACCTTC.